This T cell receptor (beta chain) was observed in a study of blood T cell repertoires in COVID-19. Across the whole study: PBMCs, B-cell-depleted T cells, or T cells were the source of the cDNA or gDNA that made up the material.

In this sample, this clone turned up once. Unmatched junction bases numbered 5, after V lost 5 bases and J lost 2 bases. CDR3 size: 14 residues. The germline V gene encodes CDR1 MDHEN and CDR2 SYDVKM. Clones were read by immunoSEQ multiplex PCR, and TCRdb kept only the in-frame ones, dropping some. The sample lists tens of thousands of clones; 89% were seen once. This receptor was identified in a woman over 75 with active COVID-19. V and J are TRBV28 and TRBJ2-5; 7 bases fit TRBD1. The sequenced material came from peripheral blood. The DNA of the CDR3 is TGTGCCAGCAGTCTGGGACAGCCGCAAGAGACCCAGTACTTC. This codes for CASSLGQPQETQYF.